Below are 23 T cell receptor beta chains sequenced from a single sample in a study of Ad26.COV2.S vaccination and SARS-CoV-2 variants (dated by TCRdb to the early 2020s). The treatment or condition tag for this specimen amounts to: about 20 received Ad26.COV2.S at low or high dose, single or two shots; roughly five received placebo; per-sample allocation not given. Repertoires of vaccine and placebo recipients were sequenced from samples taken on day 63 after the first injection. Libraries were prepared through the immunoSEQ multiplex PCR assay. Drawn from immuneACCESS, this table holds only the in-frame rearrangements with V and J called that TCRdb kept. Clones are partly lost; checked studies trace under half to an unresolved V gene and leave the rest unexplained. The sample table contains fewer than 400,000 clones; only one count was recorded for under 90% of them. The biggest ten clones account for about 5% of the sample.

The material was peripheral blood, obtained in a trial of Ad26.COV2.S vaccine versus placebo. The receptor source for this set is a person between 18 and 65 years old who received the Ad26.COV2.S COVID-19 vaccine or a placebo.

The chain has TRBV2 and TRBJ1-6; D possibly corresponds to TRBD1 (5 bases). This CDR3 is built from 15 residues. With 2 bases removed from V and 7 bases from J, the gap between germline ends came to 12 bases. CDR1 and CDR2 (germline): SNHLY, FYNNEI. This CDR3 is CASSEQEGRNSPLHF. The DNA for the CDR3 is TGTGCCAGCAGTGAACAAGAGGGGCGGAATTCACCCCTCCACTTT.

This clone was detected a few times. The chain employs TRBV11-2 and TRBJ2-7; unclear D gene. CDR1 SGHAT and CDR2 FQNNGV come from the germline V gene. The CDR3 contains 13 residues. V was cut by 4 bases and J by 3 bases, with 10 bases left in between. The chain's CDR3 is CASSSNPNYEQYV. The CDR3 DNA is TGTGCCAGCAGCTCTAACCCCAACTACGAGCAGTACGTC.

V usage is TRBV5-8 and J usage is TRBJ1-2, with no clear D. The V gene lost 1 base and the J gene lost 3 bases, with 16 bases spanning the gap. This CDR3 is built from 16 residues. Germline V lookup: CDR1 SGHTS, CDR2 YDEGEE. The CDR3 coding sequence is TGTGCCAGCAGCTTGTGGCCCAGCAACCAGCACTATGGCTACACCTTC. This sequence encodes CASSLWPSNQHYGYTF.

Only one count was recorded for this clone. The chain links TRBV28 to TRBJ2-4; possible D gene TRBD1, 5 bases. Trimming took off 2 bases at V and 2 bases at J, with 16 bases between the two ends. Per germline, CDR1 MDHEN and CDR2 SYDVKM. The CDR3 contains 17 residues. CDR3 bases: TGTGCCAGCAGTTTAGGGGCAGAAAGTGGGACCAAAAACATTCAGTACTTC. Translated: CASSLGAESGTKNIQYF.

This sequence joins TRBV11-2 and TRBJ2-7, with D perhaps matching TRBD2 (6 bases). This CDR3 comprises 14 residues. Looked up from germline, CDR1 is SGHAT and CDR2 is FQNNGV. The V end was cut by 5 bases, the J end by 2 bases, with 13 bases between. Written as DNA, the CDR3 is TGTGCCAGCAGCCTCGGGGGAGCGACCTACGAGCAGTACTTC. Translation gives CASSLGGATYEQYF.

The chain links TRBV12-2 to TRBJ1-1. TRBV12-2 is annotated as a pseudogene. The CDR3 is 17 residues long. In nucleotides, the CDR3 is TGTGCAAGTCGCTTATCGGGTGGAGGTCGAATCAACACTGAAGCTTTCTTT. Residues: CASRLSGGGRINTEAFF.

The rearrangement links TRBV14 to TRBJ1-1; D unresolved. The CDR3 extends over 13 amino acids. Trimming cost V 6 bases and J 1 base, with 9 bases left between them. CDR1 and CDR2 from the germline V gene are SGHDN and FVKESK. The CDR3 DNA is TGTGCCAGCAGTCTGACCAGGAACACTGAAGCTTTCTTT. Protein product: CASSLTRNTEAFF.

The V gene is TRBV18, the J gene TRBJ1-2, with 7 bases fitting TRBD1. V lost 6 bases and J lost 6; bases outside the gene matches: 13. The CDR3 runs to 15 residues. Germline V lookup: CDR1 KGHSH, CDR2 LQKENI. As DNA, the CDR3 is TGTGCCAGCTCGTCCGGGACAGCGCCGGGGAATGGCTACACCTTC. This encodes CASSSGTAPGNGYTF.

The chain carries TRBV5-1 and TRBJ1-4; maybe TRBD1 (5 bases). Germline CDR1 SGHRS, CDR2 YFSETQ. CDR3 size: 15 residues. Trimming left V 2 bases short and J 0 bases short, with 8 bases between. The CDR3 DNA follows: TGCGCCAGCAGCTTACAGGCTGCAACTAATGAAAAACTGTTTTTT. This gives the protein CASSLQAATNEKLFF.

The gene calls are TRBV6-4 and TRBJ2-2; the D is unclear. Germline loops: CDR1 MRHNA, CDR2 SNTAGT. The CDR3 length is 14 residues. Trimming shortened V by 4 bases and J by 2 bases, and 8 bases separated the two germline ends. The CDR3 spells CASSVLGNTGELFF. Here the CDR3 DNA reads TGTGCCAGCAGTGTTTTGGGAAACACCGGGGAGCTGTTTTTT.

This sequence joins TRBV18 and TRBJ1-4; D is ambiguous. Germline V gives CDR1 KGHSH, CDR2 LQKENI. Deletions cut 6 bases from V and 5 bases from J, with 10 bases between. The CDR3 contains 13 residues. The CDR3 sequence: CASSASPNEKLFF. In DNA, the CDR3 is TGTGCCAGCTCCGCATCCCCGAATGAAAAACTGTTTTTT.

J is TRBJ2-3 and V is TRBV11-3, with D hard to call. Trimming took off 5 bases at V and 0 bases at J, with 3 bases between the two ends. CDR1 and CDR2 (germline): SGHNT, YENEEA. The CDR3 is 12 residues long. The CDR3 nucleotides read TGTGCCAGCAGCCAGAGCACAGATACGCAGTATTTT. It encodes CASSQSTDTQYF.

V gene TRBV10-3 combines with J gene TRBJ1-1; D may be TRBD1 (6 bases). The CDR3 contains 15 residues. The V gene lost 0 bases and the J gene lost 5 bases, with 13 bases spanning the gap. From germline, CDR1 is ENHRY and CDR2 SYGVKD. The CDR3 DNA reads TGTGCCATCAGTGAGTCGAGGGGGGGTGGTACTGAAGCTTTCTTT. Amino acid sequence: CAISESRGGGTEAFF.

The V call is TRBV5-8, the J call TRBJ1-5, with D possibly TRBD1 on 6 matching bases. Trimming left V 7 bases short and J 4 bases short, with 12 bases between. Germline CDR1 SGHTS, CDR2 YDEGEE. The CDR3 has 13 amino acids. CDR3 DNA: TGTGCCAGCCTATCTCAGGGGAATCAGCCCCAGCATTTT. This encodes CASLSQGNQPQHF.

This chain uses TRBV28 with TRBJ1-1; D not certain. Germline CDR1 and CDR2: MDHEN and SYDVKM. Trimming took off 6 bases at V and 4 bases at J, with 18 bases between the two ends. CDR3 length equals 15 residues. The CDR3 region is CASSSPRHSGTEAFF. Written as DNA, the CDR3 is TGTGCCAGCAGCTCCCCTCGCCACAGCGGCACTGAAGCTTTCTTT.

The chain recombines TRBV4-1 with TRBJ1-1; D gene unclear. V lost 0 bases, J lost 0 bases, and 11 bases lay in between. The germline CDR1 and CDR2 sequences are MGHRA and YSYEKL. The CDR3 is 16 amino acids. CDR3 nucleotide sequence: TGCGCCAGCAGCCAAGATCGAAGGAACCTGAACACTGAAGCTTTCTTT. It translates to CASSQDRRNLNTEAFF.

The chain recombines TRBV7-2 with TRBJ1-2; D may be TRBD1 (6 bases). Between the trimmed V and J ends, which lost 3 bases and 1 base, there was a span of 18 bases. The length of the CDR3 is 17 residues. Germline loops: CDR1 SGHTA, CDR2 FQGNSA. The CDR3 bases are TGTGCCAGCAGCTTCCTGACGGGCAGGGGATATAACTATGGCTACACCTTC. Encoded protein: CASSFLTGRGYNYGYTF.

This chain links TRBV14 with TRBJ1-3, with 8 bases that match TRBD1. There are 14 residues in the CDR3. Germline lookup yields CDR1 SGHDN and CDR2 FVKESK. Trimming at V came to 6 bases and at J to 3 bases, leaving 4 bases not matched to a gene. The CDR3 DNA reads as TGTGCCAGCAGTCGACAGGGGTTTGGAAACACCATATATTTT. Translated: CASSRQGFGNTIYF.

V usage is TRBV10-2 and J usage is TRBJ2-7; 8 positions match TRBD2. In germline, CDR1 is WSHSY, CDR2 SAAADI. CDR3 length equals 14 residues. V dropped 8 bases and J dropped 5; count of bases not matched to a gene: 11. CDR3 residues: CASGLSGTRDEQYF. Written as DNA, the CDR3 is TGCGCCAGCGGCCTAAGCGGGACTAGGGACGAGCAGTACTTC.

J is TRBJ1-1 and V is TRBV6-5; D is possibly TRBD1 (6 bases). V was clipped by 5 bases and J by 1 base, with 8 bases between them. CDR3 length equals 13 residues. Germline V lookup: CDR1 MNHEY, CDR2 SVGAGI. Here the CDR3 reads CASSLRGNTEAFF. The CDR3 nucleotides are TGTGCCAGCAGTCTCAGGGGGAACACTGAAGCTTTCTTT.

The chain carries TRBV2 and TRBJ2-7; TRBD2 matches at 9 bases. There are 12 residues in the CDR3. Trimming cost V 5 bases and J 6 bases; bases outside gene matches: 2. CDR1 and CDR2 from the germline V gene are SNHLY and FYNNEI. DNA for the CDR3: TGTGCCAGCAGTCAGACTAGCGGCGAGCAGTACGTC. It specifies CASSQTSGEQYV.

This clone was detected once. The chain uses TRBV5-1 and TRBJ1-5; no firm D call. This CDR3 spans 15 amino acids. CDR1 SGHRS and CDR2 YFSETQ come from the germline V gene. V lost 4 bases to trimming and J lost 0 bases, with 11 bases between them. The CDR3 DNA follows: TGCGCCAGCAGCCCCACAGACTATAGCAATCAGCCCCAGCATTTT. Residues: CASSPTDYSNQPQHF. Supplemented by reference TRBV5-1 and TRBJ1-5, the full variable domain reads KAGVTQTPRYLIKTRGQQVTLSCSPISGHRSVSWYQQTPGQGLQFLFEYFSETQRNKGNFPGRFSGRQFSNSRSEMNVSTLELGDSALYLCASSPTDYSNQPQHFGDGTRLSIL.

This clone was recorded once. V is TRBV29-1 and J is TRBJ2-1; D remains unclear. The CDR3 spans 14 residues. Germline CDR1 reads SQVTM; CDR2 reads ANQGSEA. Trimming took 4 bases from V and 2 from J, leaving 12 bases between them. This CDR3 is CSVGLGTPYNEQFF. The DNA of the CDR3 is TGCAGCGTTGGGTTAGGTACCCCCTACAATGAGCAGTTCTTC.